The T cell receptor beta chain described here comes from a study of shared clonotypes between healthy human individuals (dated by TCRdb to about 2020). With regard to the full study: A couple of women and a few men aged 18 to 49 years were included in the cohort. For each donor, three plates each were used for CD4 naive and CD4 memory, two plates were used for CD8 naive, and one plate was used for CD8 memory. Blood TCR repertoires of five healthy adults were deeply sequenced to estimate repertoire size and the extent of clonotype sharing between individuals. Libraries were prepared and TCR repertoires were sequenced by different laboratories using diverse techniques, in order to increase sequencing depth and limit assay-specific biases. Per donor, leukapheresis produced somewhere between about 0.9 and 9 billion PBMCs. Findings and caveats that apply to the study as a whole: The small number of donors limited the genetic and exposure-history diversity represented. Sampling was restricted to blood, and TCR repertoires in tissue are likely to differ from TCR repertoires in blood. Higher generation probabilities were observed for clonotypes shared by all four sorted-subset donors than for non-shared clonotypes. Across several donors, around 5% of naive CD4, 3.5% of naive CD8, 2% to 2.5% of memory CD4, and over 0.35% of memory CD8 clonotypes were shared. Larger estimated clonotype richness was generally found for naive subsets than for memory subsets. Incomplete sequencing was indicated by rarefaction of sorted-subset datasets, despite the large sequencing depth. Pairwise subsampling indicated that sequencing depth was expected to affect the degree of clonotype sharing among donors.

Turning to this clone: Its antigen specificity is not known. The sample holds no much larger clone one base away, and base qualities are not on file.

Donors were healthy HIV-negative adults with no recently reported acute infections or vaccinations. All donors were Caucasian adults living in Nashville, Tennessee, USA. CD4+ T cells were enriched by magnetic negative selection, after which naive cells were positively selected on CD45RA and the negative fraction was taken as the memory subset. After blood collection by leukapheresis, PBMCs were isolated using Ficoll-Histopaque density gradient centrifugation and then cryopreserved in the vapor phase of liquid nitrogen. Analytical flow cytometry was used to check the purity and quantity of every magnetically sorted T cell population. From each sorted fraction, genomic DNA was isolated and quantified by UV absorbance on a Nanodrop 2000c. V is shortened by 3 bases, J by 5 bases, and the region joining them spans 11 bases. There are 14 amino acids in the CDR3, from cysteine to phenylalanine inclusive. CDR3 DNA only is kept here, 42 bases in frame from base 1. The germline V gene yields SGHTA for CDR1 and FQGNSA for CDR2.

Using the deep immunoSEQ assay, multiplex PCR amplified TCR CDR3 regions from genomic DNA. Extracted genomic DNA from each cell subset was spread evenly across all wells of several immunoSEQ 96-well plates, with each plate serving as a replicate. Each replicate PCR for sorted subsets received roughly 0.2 ug genomic DNA, equal to about 29,000 T cell genomes. Purified libraries were measured with a Qubit 3.0 fluorometer, size-checked on a Bioanalyzer 2100, and measured again with the KAPA Library Quantification kit. A separate single-read 150-cycle Illumina NextSeq 550 flow cell was used to sequence each immunoSEQ 96-well plate. In the authors' own workflow: Because only junctional sequences without quality scores were contained in the immunoSEQ output, filtering matching that applied to full-length reads could not be performed. To assign V/J genes and CDR3, sequences were annotated using PyIR, a Python wrapper for IgBLAST v1.9, with IMGT germline references. Reads were filtered out if the reads had weak V/J assignments (E-value above 1e-6), no CDR3, stop codons, out-of-frame junctions, or ambiguous translated residues. A V3J clonotype was defined by an identical inferred V gene, J gene, and CDR3 amino acid sequence. To compute the percentage overlap between repertoires, the number of shared unique clonotypes was divided by the size of the smaller repertoire. Richness of each repertoire was evaluated using RTK rarefaction, the Chao1 estimator, and Recon v2.1 estimates of unobserved clonotypes. For all TCRbeta clonotypes obtained by the gDNA method from a few donors, generation probabilities were computed with OLGA. TCRdb retrieved this table from immuneACCESS and kept in-frame rearrangements only. Not all clones are present; in checked studies, unresolved V genes account for under half, and no reason is known for the remainder. Clone size and V and J calls were adopted from that table, with D and trimming inferred from the DNA. Across this sample there are 1.6 million or so clones, with approximately 98.5% seen only once. Approximately 0.4% of the sample goes to the ten largest clones.

This TCR came from a man between 25 and 39 years old in good health. The sequencing input was naive CD4+ T cells sorted from blood. The cell subset or site label of this sample denotes: CD45RA+ positively selected. Rearrangement joined TRBV7-2 to TRBJ1-5; TRBD1 could be the D gene, as 5 bases match. The CDR3 region has the sequence CASSLSLQDQPQHF. The bases read TGTGCCAGCAGCTTGTCCCTACAGGATCAGCCCCAGCATTTT.